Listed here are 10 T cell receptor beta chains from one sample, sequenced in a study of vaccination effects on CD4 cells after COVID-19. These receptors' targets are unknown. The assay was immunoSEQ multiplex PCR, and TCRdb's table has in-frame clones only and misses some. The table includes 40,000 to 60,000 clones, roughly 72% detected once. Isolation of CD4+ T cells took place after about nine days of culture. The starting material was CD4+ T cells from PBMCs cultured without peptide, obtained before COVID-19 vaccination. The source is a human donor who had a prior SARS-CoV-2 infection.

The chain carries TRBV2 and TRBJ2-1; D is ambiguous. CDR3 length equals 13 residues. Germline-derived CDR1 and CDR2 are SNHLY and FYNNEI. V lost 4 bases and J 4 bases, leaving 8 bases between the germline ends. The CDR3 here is CASSGPGYNEQFF. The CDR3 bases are TGTGCCAGCAGTGGCCCCGGGTACAATGAGCAGTTCTTC.

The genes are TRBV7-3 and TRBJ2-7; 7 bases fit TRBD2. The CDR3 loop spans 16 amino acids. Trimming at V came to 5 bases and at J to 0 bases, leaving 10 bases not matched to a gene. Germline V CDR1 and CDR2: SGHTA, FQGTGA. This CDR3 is CASSPAPSGNSYEQYF. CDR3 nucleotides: TGTGCCAGCAGCCCCGCCCCCAGCGGGAACTCCTACGAGCAGTACTTC. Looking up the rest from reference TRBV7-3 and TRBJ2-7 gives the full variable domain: GAGVSQTPSNKVTEKGKYVELRCDPISGHTALYWYRQSLGQGPEFLIYFQGTGAADDSGLPNDRFFAVRPEGSVSTLKIQRTERGDSAVYLCASSPAPSGNSYEQYFGPGTRLTVT.

CDR3 loop: CASSVGTSGYTDTQYF. The CDR3 DNA is TGTGCCAGCAGCGTAGGGACTAGCGGGTACACAGATACGCAGTATTTT. The rearrangement uses TRBV9 and TRBJ2-3, with 11 bases identical to TRBD2. Germline trimming cut 0 bases from V and 2 bases from J; bases unmatched to any gene: 2. The CDR3 totals 16 residues. From germline, CDR1 is SGDLS and CDR2 YYNGEE.

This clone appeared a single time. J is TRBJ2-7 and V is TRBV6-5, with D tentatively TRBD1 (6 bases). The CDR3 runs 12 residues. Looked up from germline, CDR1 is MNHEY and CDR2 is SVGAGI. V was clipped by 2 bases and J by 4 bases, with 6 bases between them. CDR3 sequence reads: CASSYTGYEQYF. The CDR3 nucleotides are TGTGCCAGCAGTTACACAGGGTACGAGCAGTACTTC.

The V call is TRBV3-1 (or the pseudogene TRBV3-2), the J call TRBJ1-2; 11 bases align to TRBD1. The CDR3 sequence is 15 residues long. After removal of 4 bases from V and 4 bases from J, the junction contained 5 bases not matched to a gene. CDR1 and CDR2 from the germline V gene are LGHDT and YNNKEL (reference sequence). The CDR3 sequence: CASSPWTGGIYGYTF. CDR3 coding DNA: TGTGCCAGCAGCCCCTGGACAGGGGGCATCTATGGCTACACCTTC.

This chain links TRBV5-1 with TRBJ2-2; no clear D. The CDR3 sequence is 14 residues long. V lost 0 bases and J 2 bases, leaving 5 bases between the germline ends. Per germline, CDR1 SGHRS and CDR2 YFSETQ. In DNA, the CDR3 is TGCGCCAGCAGCTTGGAAAAAAACACCGGGGAGCTGTTTTTT. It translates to CASSLEKNTGELFF.

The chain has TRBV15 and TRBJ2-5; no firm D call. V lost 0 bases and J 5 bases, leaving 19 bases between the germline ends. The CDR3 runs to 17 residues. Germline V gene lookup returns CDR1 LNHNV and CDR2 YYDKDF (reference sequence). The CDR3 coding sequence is TGTGCCACCAGCAGAGATATAGGCAGTCTGAGCGTGGAGACCCAGTACTTC. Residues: CATSRDIGSLSVETQYF.

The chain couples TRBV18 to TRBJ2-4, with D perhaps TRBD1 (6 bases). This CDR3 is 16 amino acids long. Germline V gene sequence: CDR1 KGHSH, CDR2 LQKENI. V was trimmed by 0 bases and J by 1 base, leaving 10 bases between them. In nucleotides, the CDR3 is TGTGCCAGCTCACCACCGCAGGGGTTGGCCAAAAACATTCAGTACTTC. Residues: CASSPPQGLAKNIQYF. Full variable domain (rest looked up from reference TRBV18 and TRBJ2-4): NAGVMQNPRHLVRRRGQEARLRCSPMKGHSHVYWYRQLPEEGLKFMVYLQKENIIDESGMPKERFSAEFPKEGPSILRIQQVVRGDSAAYFCASSPPQGLAKNIQYFGAGTRLSVL.

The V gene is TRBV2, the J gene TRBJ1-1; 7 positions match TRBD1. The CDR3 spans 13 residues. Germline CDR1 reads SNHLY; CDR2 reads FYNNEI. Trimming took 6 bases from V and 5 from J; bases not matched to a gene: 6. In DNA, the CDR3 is TGTGCCAGCAGGGAACAGGGGCGGACTGAAGCTTTCTTT. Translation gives CASREQGRTEAFF.

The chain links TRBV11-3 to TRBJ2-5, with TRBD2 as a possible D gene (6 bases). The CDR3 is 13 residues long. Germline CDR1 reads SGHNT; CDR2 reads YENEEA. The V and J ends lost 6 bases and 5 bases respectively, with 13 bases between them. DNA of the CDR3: TGTGCCAGCAGATGGAGGGCCGGGGAGACCCAGTACTTC. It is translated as CASRWRAGETQYF.